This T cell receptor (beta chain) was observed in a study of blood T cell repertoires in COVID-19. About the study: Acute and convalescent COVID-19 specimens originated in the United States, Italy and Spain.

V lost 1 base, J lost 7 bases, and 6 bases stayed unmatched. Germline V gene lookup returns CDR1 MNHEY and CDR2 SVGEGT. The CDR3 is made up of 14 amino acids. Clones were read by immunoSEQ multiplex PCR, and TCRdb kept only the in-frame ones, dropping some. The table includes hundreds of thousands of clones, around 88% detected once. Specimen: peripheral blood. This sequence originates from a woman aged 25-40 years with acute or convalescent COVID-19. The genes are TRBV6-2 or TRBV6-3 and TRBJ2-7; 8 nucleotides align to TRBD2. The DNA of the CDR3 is TGTGCCAGCAGTTACTGGCGGGGGGCCGGAGAGCAGTACTTC. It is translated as CASSYWRGAGEQYF.